The entry that follows covers one T cell receptor beta chain sequence. This sample is part of a study of blood T cell repertoires in COVID-19. Whole-study context: Samples taken during acute and convalescent COVID-19 were collected in the United States, Italy and Spain.

Repertoires were generated with immunoSEQ multiplex PCR, while TCRdb's copy carries only in-frame clones and drops some. The profile shows approximately 670,000 clones, just under 90% of them singletons. This clonotype was obtained from a woman under 30 with acute or convalescent COVID-19. The source material was peripheral blood.

The CDR3 sequence is CASSIGHYGYTF. The CDR3 DNA is TGTGCCAGCAGCATCGGACATTATGGCTACACCTTC. The genes are TRBV9 and TRBJ1-2; D possibly corresponds to TRBD1 (5 bases). V was clipped by 4 bases and J by 5 bases, with 9 bases between them. The CDR3 has 12 amino acids. Germline CDR1 is SGDLS and CDR2 is YYNGEE.